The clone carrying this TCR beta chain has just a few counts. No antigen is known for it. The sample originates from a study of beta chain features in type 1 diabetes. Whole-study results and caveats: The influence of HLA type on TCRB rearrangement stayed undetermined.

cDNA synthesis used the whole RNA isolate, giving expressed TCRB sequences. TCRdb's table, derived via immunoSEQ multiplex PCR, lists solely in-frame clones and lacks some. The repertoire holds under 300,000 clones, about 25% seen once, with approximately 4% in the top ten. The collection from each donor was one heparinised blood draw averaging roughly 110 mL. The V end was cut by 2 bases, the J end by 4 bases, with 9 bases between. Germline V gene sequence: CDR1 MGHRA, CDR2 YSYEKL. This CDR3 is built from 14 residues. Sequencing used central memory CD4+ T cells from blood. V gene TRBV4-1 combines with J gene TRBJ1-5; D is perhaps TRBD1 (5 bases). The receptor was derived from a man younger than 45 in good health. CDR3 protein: CASSQQGPNQPQHF. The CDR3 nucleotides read TGCGCCAGCAGCCAACAGGGTCCAAATCAGCCCCAGCATTTT.